The source of this T cell receptor beta chain is a study of neurological immune-mediated disorders. General study points: The most TCR clonal expansion was seen in HTLV-1-associated myelopathy, and the least was seen in multiple sclerosis, which fell below healthy controls. Association of the multiple sclerosis repertoire cluster with clinical or MRI features was not observed for any feature.

The CDR3 runs 15 residues. The ends were cut back, 5 bases at V and 4 bases at J, with 16 bases in the middle. The table lists this clonotype with many counts. Its matching antigen is unknown. By 5'RACE with 10-nucleotide random UMIs, the cDNA was made. TCRdb reanalysed the 5' RACE reads using MiXCR and keeps one entry per CDR3 protein. The sample has under 60,000 distinct CDR3 sequences, 4.5% to 7% seen once. Material for sequencing was CD4+ T cells from blood. The chain uses TRBV12-3 or TRBV12-4 and TRBJ2-3; D possibly corresponds to TRBD2 (7 bases). The sequence was collected from a woman aged 18-35 years with multiple sclerosis. DNA for the CDR3: TGTGCCAGCAGTCCCAGGGGCGGGAGCGCAGATACGCAGTATTTT. Translated: CASSPRGGSADTQYF.